This T cell receptor beta chain appears in the sequencing data of a study of blood T cell repertoires in COVID-19. As for the study in general: Acute-phase and convalescent COVID-19 samples originated in the United States, Italy and Spain.

V lost 1 base and J lost 4, with 11 bases in between. The CDR3 is 16 residues long. Germline V gives CDR1 SGHTA, CDR2 FQGNSA. Study processing details: Amplification with reference gene primers provided the estimates of nucleated cell counts. Repertoires were generated with immunoSEQ multiplex PCR, while TCRdb's copy carries only in-frame clones and drops some. V and J calls and clone size are those listed in that table; D and trimming were worked out from the DNA. The sample shows about 310,000 clones, roughly 90% of them seen only once. The study recruited people aged about 18 to 90 years across approximately 23 US areas. The study counted Cohort 3 donors as recovered given two negative PCRs, clearance, or symptom resolution.

The chain links TRBV7-2 to TRBJ1-6; D is unclear. This receptor was identified in a woman in her late teens or twenties who had recovered from COVID-19. The sample comprised PBMCs or T cells enriched from blood (not recorded which). CDR3 DNA sequence: TGTGCCAGCAGCTTAGGTCCGGGTTTTTATAATTCACCCCTCCACTTT. Amino acids: CASSLGPGFYNSPLHF.